The sequence of this T cell receptor beta chain was determined in a study of blood T cells in healthy people across ages. The CDR3 runs 17 residues. From germline, CDR1 is MRHNA and CDR2 SNTAGT. The trim removed 11 bases at V and 6 bases at J, leaving 23 bases unmatched. The use of a sample-barcoded 5' primer and a J-beta primer mix characterized a second PCR of about 7 to 12 cycles. The template-switch adaptor was a 5' adaptor with 12 random nucleotides. It tagged each cDNA molecule. Samples each returned at least 2.5 million CDR3-containing paired-end reads. TCRdb processed the 5' RACE reads anew with MiXCR; each CDR3 protein has one entry. The table lists hundreds of thousands of distinct CDR3 sequences, about half of them singletons.

This sequence joins TRBV6-4 and TRBJ2-3, with 7 bases lining up with TRBD2. The sequence was obtained from a woman between 55 and 75 years old in good health. Input material: blood. The CDR3 is CAAGRLAAPEGLDTQYF. The CDR3 nucleotides are TGTGCCGCGGGTCGGCTAGCGGCCCCCGAGGGGTTGGATACGCAGTATTTT.